This passage covers 22 T cell receptor beta chains from one sample sequenced in a study of tumor-infiltrating lymphocytes in localized non-small cell lung cancer. Repertoires were generated with immunoSEQ multiplex PCR, while TCRdb's copy carries only in-frame clones and drops some. In the table there are approximately 6,400 clones, around two thirds of which are singletons. Sequenced material: uninvolved lung tissue not adjacent to the tumor. Receptors were obtained from a human donor with non-small cell lung cancer.

The chain joins TRBV11-3 to TRBJ1-1; a possible D gene is TRBD1 (5 bases). Germline-derived CDR1 and CDR2 are SGHNT and YENEEA. V was trimmed by 1 base and J by 5 bases, leaving 14 bases between them. This CDR3 comprises 15 residues. For the CDR3, the DNA is TGTGCCAGCAGCTTAGGGGGGACCGGGGGAACTGAAGCTTTCTTT. It yields the protein CASSLGGTGGTEAFF.

This chain uses TRBV2 with TRBJ2-1, with D hard to call. Per germline, CDR1 SNHLY and CDR2 FYNNEI. This CDR3 spans 10 amino acids. V was cut by 4 bases and J by 9 bases, with 4 bases left in between. Here the CDR3 DNA reads TGTGCCAGCAGTGTTCTTGAGCAGTTCTTC. Its translation: CASSVLEQFF.

The CDR3 loop is CASSPTGYSYEQYF. The CDR3 DNA is TGTGCCAGCAGCCCGACAGGTTACTCCTACGAGCAGTACTTC. The gene calls are TRBV7-2 and TRBJ2-7; the D gene is possibly TRBD1 (6 bases). Germline V CDR1 and CDR2: SGHTA, FQGNSA. V dropped 5 bases and J dropped 0 bases, with 11 bases sitting between them. The CDR3 covers 14 residues.

V is TRBV9 and J is TRBJ2-5, with 9 bases that match TRBD1. The V gene's germline CDR1 is SGDLS and CDR2 YYNGEE. The CDR3 is 15 amino acids. Trimming took 0 bases from V and 4 from J; bases not matched to a gene: 4. The CDR3 region is CASSVDGQGRETQYF. The CDR3, as DNA: TGTGCCAGCAGCGTAGATGGACAGGGGAGAGAGACCCAGTACTTC.

The chain carries TRBV28 and TRBJ2-5; 8 bases align to TRBD2. The CDR3 is 15 amino acids. Germline-derived CDR1 and CDR2 are MDHEN and SYDVKM. V lost 11 bases and J lost 2; bases outside the gene matches: 13. Here the CDR3 DNA reads TGTGCCTCCGCTCTAGCGGGCGTACTTCAAGAGACCCAGTACTTC. Amino acid sequence: CASALAGVLQETQYF.

The chain has TRBV21-1 and TRBJ1-5; the table assigns TRBD1, which was not confirmed against the DNA. TRBV21-1 is deemed a pseudogene. The CDR3 is 16 residues long. CDR3 in amino acids: CASSKGAHRGYQPQHF. DNA for the CDR3: TGTGCCAGCAGCAAAGGGGCCCACAGGGGCTACCAGCCCCAGCATTTT.

The rearrangement uses TRBV4-2 and TRBJ1-5, with a tentative D call TRBD1 (5 bases). V lost 0 bases, J lost 3 bases, and 12 bases lay in between. There are 16 residues in the CDR3. Germline CDR1 is LGHNA and CDR2 is YNFKEQ. CDR3 amino acids: CASSQDPSGNNQPQHF. The CDR3 region has the DNA TGTGCCAGCAGCCAAGATCCCTCAGGGAACAATCAGCCCCAGCATTTT.

Only one count was recorded for this clone. The J gene is TRBJ2-7, the V gene TRBV6-6; TRBD1 agrees at 7 bases. This CDR3 is built from 15 residues. V was pared by 5 bases and J by 0 bases, with 7 bases of the junction left unmatched. Germline CDR1 reads MNHNY; CDR2 reads SVGAGI (reference sequence). The CDR3 coding sequence is TGTGCCAGCAGTCACGGACAGGAGAGCTCCTACGAGCAGTACTTC. Translated, it gives CASSHGQESSYEQYF.

A single count supports this clone. This rearrangement joins TRBV15 to TRBJ2-1; 9 bases are a match to TRBD1. The CDR3 runs to 13 residues. Germline values: CDR1 LNHNV, CDR2 YYDKDF (reference sequence). The trim removed 3 bases at V and 7 bases at J, leaving 1 base unmatched. The CDR3: CATSRDRGNEQFF. CDR3 nucleotide sequence: TGTGCCACCAGCAGGGACAGGGGAAATGAGCAGTTCTTC.

This clone has a handful of counts. Distinct nucleotide sequences in the sample also encode this CDR3. V and J are TRBV19 and TRBJ1-5; 8 positions agree with TRBD1. Germline V gene data show CDR1 as LNHDA and CDR2 as SQIVND (reference sequence). V gave up 3 bases and J gave up 5 bases; unmatched junction bases: 6. The CDR3 contains 15 residues. CDR3 nucleotide sequence: TGTGCCAGTAGTATGGACAGGGCCCGGGATCAGCCCCAGCATTTT. It translates to CASSMDRARDQPQHF.

The V and J genes are TRBV2 and TRBJ2-1; 10 nucleotides align to TRBD2. V dropped 7 bases and J dropped 7; count of bases not matched to a gene: 7. The CDR3 has 14 amino acids. Germline assignment: CDR1 SNHLY and CDR2 FYNNEI. CDR3 region: CASTRAGGTNEQFF. The CDR3 bases are TGTGCCAGCACTAGAGCGGGAGGGACTAATGAGCAGTTCTTC.

The gene calls are TRBV27 and TRBJ1-4, with 7 bases identical to TRBD1. The CDR3 sequence is 17 residues long. CDR1 is MNHEY, CDR2 SMNVEV, per germline (reference sequence). V lost 5 bases to trimming and J lost 7 bases; unmatched junction nucleotides: 16. The CDR3 DNA reads TGTGCCAGCAGTCCCACCTCCGCAGGGGGGGGGAGTGAAAAACTGTTTTTT. Translating it yields CASSPTSAGGGSEKLFF.

This chain connects TRBV5-4 to TRBJ2-2; perhaps TRBD2 as D (7 bases). Trimming took 6 bases from V and 6 from J, leaving 24 bases between them. CDR3 length: 17 residues. The germline V gene has CDR1 SGHNT and CDR2 YYREEE (reference sequence). The CDR3 sequence: CASTPNAGAGYAGELFF. DNA for the CDR3: TGTGCCAGCACCCCGAATGCGGGGGCAGGATACGCCGGGGAGCTGTTTTTT.

This clone was detected only a few times. The chain combines TRBV11-2 with TRBJ2-5, with TRBD1 as a possible D gene (5 bases). Trimming took off 1 base at V and 5 bases at J, with 11 bases between the two ends. Germline assignment: CDR1 SGHAT and CDR2 FQNNGV. The length of the CDR3 is 14 residues. The CDR3 region has the DNA TGTGCCAGCAGCTTAGGGTCAGGGCTGGAGACCCAGTACTTC. It specifies CASSLGSGLETQYF. The whole variable domain, filled in from reference TRBV11-2 and TRBJ2-5, reads EAGVAQSPRYKIIEKRQSVAFWCNPISGHATLYWYQQILGQGPKLLIQFQNNGVVDDSQLPKDRFSAERLKGVDSTLKIQPAKLEDSAVYLCASSLGSGLETQYFGPGTRLLVL.

The chain uses TRBV15 and TRBJ2-1, with 11 bases that match TRBD2. V lost 3 bases, J lost 6 bases, and 10 bases stayed unmatched. The CDR3 consists of 17 residues. Germline lookup yields CDR1 LNHNV and CDR2 YYDKDF (reference sequence). The CDR3 loop is CATSSSGGAVLSNEQFF. In DNA, the CDR3 is TGTGCCACCAGCAGTAGCGGGGGGGCCGTTTTAAGCAATGAGCAGTTCTTC.

This clone was seen more than once but under ten times. The V and J genes are TRBV7-3 and TRBJ2-3; TRBD2 agrees at 8 bases. With V trimmed by 3 bases and J by 0 bases, 2 bases remained unmatched. The CDR3 has 15 amino acids. Germline-derived CDR1 and CDR2 are SGHTA and FQGTGA. The CDR3 nucleotides read TGTGCCAGCAGCTTTGCGGGAGGTAGCACAGATACGCAGTATTTT. Its protein is CASSFAGGSTDTQYF.

This clone turned up a few times. This rearrangement joins TRBV7-2 to TRBJ1-1, with a possible D match to TRBD1 (6 bases). The CDR3 sequence is 12 residues long. Germline-derived CDR1 and CDR2 are SGHTA and FQGNSA. Deletions cut 6 bases from V and 5 bases from J, with 10 bases between. Written as DNA, the CDR3 is TGTGCCAGCAGACAGCAGGGGACTGAAGCTTTCTTT. Protein: CASRQQGTEAFF.

The chain combines TRBV7-9 with TRBJ1-1; D perhaps matches TRBD1 (6 bases). Germline assignment: CDR1 SEHNR and CDR2 FQNEAQ (reference sequence). CDR3 length: 14 amino acids. V was trimmed by 6 bases and J by 2 bases, leaving 13 bases between them. This CDR3 reads CASSQRGGNTEAFF. CDR3 nucleotide sequence: TGTGCCAGCAGTCAGAGGGGGGGAAACACTGAAGCTTTCTTT.

This clone was seen a few times. The rearrangement joins TRBV6-1 to TRBJ2-3, with 7 bases matching TRBD2. Per germline, CDR1 MNHNS and CDR2 SASEGT. This CDR3 contains 14 residues. The V gene end was trimmed by 6 bases and the J gene end by 7 bases; junction bases not matched to a gene: 10. CDR3 in DNA: TGTGCCAGCAGATTGGAGCGGGACGTGAATACGCAGTATTTT. Amino acid sequence: CASRLERDVNTQYF.

V gene TRBV6-5 combines with J gene TRBJ2-5, with 12 bases identical to TRBD2. The CDR3 extends over 16 amino acids. Germline V gene sequence: CDR1 MNHEY, CDR2 SVGAGI. With V trimmed by 2 bases and J by 5 bases, 6 bases remained unmatched. The chain's CDR3 is CASSYALAGGRETQYF. In DNA form, the CDR3 reads TGTGCCAGCAGTTACGCCCTAGCGGGGGGGCGTGAGACCCAGTACTTC.

The chain recombines TRBV6-1 with TRBJ2-2, with no clear D. The germline gives CDR1 MNHNS, CDR2 SASEGT. The CDR3 covers 13 residues. Trimming took 3 bases from V and 1 from J, leaving 3 bases between them. The CDR3 protein is CASSDRNTGELFF. The CDR3 bases are TGTGCCAGCAGTGACAGGAACACCGGGGAGCTGTTTTTT.

This chain links TRBV5-1 with TRBJ2-3; perhaps TRBD1 as D (6 bases). V lost 3 bases and J lost 1, with 9 bases in between. In germline, CDR1 is SGHRS, CDR2 YFSETQ. This CDR3 contains 14 residues. CDR3 protein: CASSWGQGTDTQYF. Here the CDR3 DNA reads TGCGCCAGCAGCTGGGGGCAGGGCACAGATACGCAGTATTTT.